The 2 T cell receptor beta chains given below trace back to one sample, sequenced in a study of blood T cell repertoires in COVID-19. TCRdb's copy holds only in-frame clones and misses some; the assay was immunoSEQ multiplex PCR. This table holds some 170,000 clones, approximately 85% found once. The sequencing sample was made of peripheral blood. The receptors were sampled from a woman aged 55-70 years with acute or convalescent COVID-19.

On this clone: At one boundary the junction diverges from the germline segment, which might be a read error. V gene TRBV5-4 combines with J gene TRBJ1-2, with 8 bases matching TRBD1. The V gene's germline CDR1 is SGHNT and CDR2 YYREEE (reference sequence). CDR3 length: 13 amino acids. CDR3 residues: CASSLDREGGYTF. CDR3 in DNA: TGTGCCAGCAGTTTGGACAGGGAGGGGGGCTACACCTTC.

CDR3 residues: CASSEAGRAGELFF. DNA for the CDR3: TGTGCCAGCAGTGAAGCTGGGAGGGCCGGGGAGCTGTTTTTT. This rearrangement joins TRBV6-1 to TRBJ2-2, with 7 bases fitting TRBD2. This CDR3 spans 14 amino acids. V was pared by 0 bases and J by 6 bases, with 1 base of the junction left unmatched. The germline CDR1 and CDR2 sequences are MNHNS and SASEGT.